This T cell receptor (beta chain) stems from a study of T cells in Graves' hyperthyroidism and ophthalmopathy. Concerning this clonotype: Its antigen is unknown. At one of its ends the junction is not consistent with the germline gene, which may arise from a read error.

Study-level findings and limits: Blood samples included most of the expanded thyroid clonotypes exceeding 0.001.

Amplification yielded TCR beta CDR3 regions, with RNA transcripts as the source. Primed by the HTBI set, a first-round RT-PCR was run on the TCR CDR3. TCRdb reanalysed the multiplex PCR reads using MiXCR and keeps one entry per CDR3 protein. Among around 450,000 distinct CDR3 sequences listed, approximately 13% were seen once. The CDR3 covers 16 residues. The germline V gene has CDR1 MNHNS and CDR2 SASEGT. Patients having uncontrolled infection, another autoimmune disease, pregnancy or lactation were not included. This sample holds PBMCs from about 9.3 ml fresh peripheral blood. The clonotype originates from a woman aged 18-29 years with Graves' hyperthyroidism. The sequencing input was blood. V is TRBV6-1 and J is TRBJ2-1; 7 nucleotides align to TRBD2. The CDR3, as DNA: TGTGCCATCAGTGAGTCTAGCGGAAGAACGTACAATGAGCAGTTCTTC. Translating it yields CAISESSGRTYNEQFF.